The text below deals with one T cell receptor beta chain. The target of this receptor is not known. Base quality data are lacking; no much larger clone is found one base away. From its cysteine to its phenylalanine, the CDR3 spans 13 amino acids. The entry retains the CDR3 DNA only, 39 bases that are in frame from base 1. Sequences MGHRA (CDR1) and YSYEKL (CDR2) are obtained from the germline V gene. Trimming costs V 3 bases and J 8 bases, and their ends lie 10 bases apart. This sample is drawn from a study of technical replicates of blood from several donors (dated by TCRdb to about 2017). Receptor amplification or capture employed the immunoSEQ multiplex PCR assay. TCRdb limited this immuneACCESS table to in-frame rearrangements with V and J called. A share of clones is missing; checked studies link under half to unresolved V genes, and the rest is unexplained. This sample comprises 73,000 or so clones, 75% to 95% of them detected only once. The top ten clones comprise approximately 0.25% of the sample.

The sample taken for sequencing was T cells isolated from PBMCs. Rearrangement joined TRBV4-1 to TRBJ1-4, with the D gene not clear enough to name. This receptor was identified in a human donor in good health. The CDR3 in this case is CASSHEGGEKLFF. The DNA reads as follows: TGCGCCAGCAGCCACGAGGGCGGCGAAAAACTGTTTTTT.